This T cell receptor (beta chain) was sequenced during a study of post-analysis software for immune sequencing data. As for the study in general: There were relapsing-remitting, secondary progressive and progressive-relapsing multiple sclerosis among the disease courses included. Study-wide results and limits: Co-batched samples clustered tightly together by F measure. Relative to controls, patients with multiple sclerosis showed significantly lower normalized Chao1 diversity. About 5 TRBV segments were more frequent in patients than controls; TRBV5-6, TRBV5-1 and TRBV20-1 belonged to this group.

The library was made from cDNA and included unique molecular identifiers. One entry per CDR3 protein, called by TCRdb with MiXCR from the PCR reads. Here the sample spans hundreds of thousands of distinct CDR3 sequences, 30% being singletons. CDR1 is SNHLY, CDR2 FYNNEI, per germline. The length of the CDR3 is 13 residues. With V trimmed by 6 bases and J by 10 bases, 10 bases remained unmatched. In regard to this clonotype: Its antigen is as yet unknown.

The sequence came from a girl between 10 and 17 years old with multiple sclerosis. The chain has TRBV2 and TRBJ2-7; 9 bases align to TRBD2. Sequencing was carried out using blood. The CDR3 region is CASSPSREGAQYF. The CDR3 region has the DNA TGTGCCAGCAGCCCTTCGCGGGAGGGGGCCCAGTACTTC.